This T cell receptor (beta chain) was captured by sequencing in a study of T-cell memory formation after mild COVID-19. Study background: The two donors had largely donor-specific TCR clusters.

The ends were cut back, 8 bases at V and 4 bases at J, with 15 bases in the middle. CDR3 length: 14 amino acids. CDR1 and CDR2 (germline): SGHTA, FQGNSA. Comment on this clonotype: The antigen is undetermined.

A 5'RACE reaction primed in the constant segment made cDNA libraries of TCR alpha and TCR beta, and these carried sample barcodes and UMIs. TCRdb fed the 5' RACE reads into MiXCR, producing one record per CDR3 protein. The repertoire holds under 550,000 distinct CDR3 sequences, roughly 17% seen once, with roughly a fifth in the top ten. General observations from the study: There were some responding clones in pre-infection memory, which suggested that cross-reactive memory had joined.

The receptor was derived from a young man who had mild COVID-19 (a few samples of this study predate the infection). Cell type and time point are not known. V is TRBV7-2 and J is TRBJ2-1; perhaps TRBD1 as D (6 bases). Sample: PBMCs or a T cell subset sorted from them (not recorded which). The CDR3 region is CASGREQGYNEQFF. The CDR3 bases are TGTGCCAGCGGGAGAGAGCAGGGGTACAATGAGCAGTTCTTC.